This T cell receptor (beta chain) was profiled in a study of human T cells and chemical hapten exposure. There are many counts of this clonotype. Time point meaning: pre-sensitization, week 0. Noted treatment: therapeutic diphenylcyclopropenone sensitization with weekly scalp DPC. TCRdb itself ran the RACE reads through MiXCR, one entry per CDR3 protein. The sample records more than 50,000 distinct CDR3 sequences, roughly 6.7% being singletons. V dropped 2 bases and J dropped 6; count of bases not matched to a gene: 6. From germline, CDR1 is SNHLY and CDR2 FYNNEI. This CDR3 region has 14 residues. The chain carries TRBV2 and TRBJ2-5; 7 bases match TRBD2. The sequencing used whole blood, collected in connection with sensitization to the hapten diphenylcyclopropenone (DPC). This clonotype was sampled from a woman in her twenties or thirties with alopecia areata. Some clones in this sample may be carry-over from other donors' samples. CDR3 in DNA: TGTGCCAGCAGTGAATTCGGGGGGTTGAAGACCCAGTACTTC. Residues: CASSEFGGLKTQYF.